The entry below gives a single T cell receptor beta chain sequence along with its context. Antigen: not known. The data derive from a study of T cell responses to AZD1222 COVID-19 vaccine. Notes on the study in general: The CD4 TCRs associated with vaccination extended across spike and predominated at 160-218 and 743-854. Repertoire sampling happened only post peak T cell response.

Trimming stripped 10 bases from V and 4 bases from J, with 16 bases between. CDR3 length: 13 amino acids. Germline CDR1 and CDR2: MNHNY and SVGAGI (reference sequence). Using immunoSEQ multiplex PCR, the repertoire was profiled, and TCRdb retains in-frame clones only, with some absent. The data hold 130,000 to 150,000 clones, with roughly 86% observed a single time. The TCR comes from an adult who received the MenACWY meningococcal vaccine as a control. Material: peripheral blood, obtained 28 days after the second dose of the MenACWY control vaccine. The rearrangement uses TRBV6-6 and TRBJ1-1; D is perhaps TRBD1 (5 bases). The CDR3 spells CATGRSGGTEAFF. The CDR3 nucleotides read TGTGCCACCGGACGGTCGGGGGGCACTGAAGCTTTCTTT.